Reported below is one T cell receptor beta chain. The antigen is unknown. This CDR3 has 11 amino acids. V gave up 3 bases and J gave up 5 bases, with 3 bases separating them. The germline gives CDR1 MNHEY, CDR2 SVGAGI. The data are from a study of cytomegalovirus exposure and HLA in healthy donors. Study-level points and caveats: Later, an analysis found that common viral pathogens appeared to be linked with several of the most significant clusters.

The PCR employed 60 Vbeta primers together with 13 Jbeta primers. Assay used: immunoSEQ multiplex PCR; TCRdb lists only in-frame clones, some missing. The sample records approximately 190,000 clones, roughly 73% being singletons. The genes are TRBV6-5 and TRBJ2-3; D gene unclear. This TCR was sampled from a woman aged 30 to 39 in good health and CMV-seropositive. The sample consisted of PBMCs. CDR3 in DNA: TGTGCCAGCAGTTATCAAGATACGCAGTATTTT. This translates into CASSYQDTQYF.